These T cell receptor beta chains were read from a single sample in a study of low-dose radiotherapy and immunotherapy resistance in tumors. In TCRdb, the reads were re-called with MiXCR into one record per CDR3 protein. This repertoire shows more than 50,000 distinct CDR3 sequences, roughly a quarter found once; its top ten account for 5.5% to 6%. Sequences were derived from PBMCs, sampled before treatment. All receptors come from a male donor with prostate cancer. Both conserved end residues are part of each CDR3. The order of the fields is clone size, V gene, J gene, D gene, CDR3 protein, CDR3 DNA. D genes are given only for firm matches. Expanded clones are given a class, and other clones once, few, many or no size at all.

NA,TRBV15,TRBJ2-3,TRBD2,CATSRDSQRGEYTQYF,TGTGCCACCAGCAGAGATTCTCAGCGGGGGGAATATACGCAGTATTTT
many,TRBV5-1,TRBJ1-2,NA,CASSSGASTAYGYTF,TGCGCCAGCAGCTCTGGGGCCTCCACTGCCTATGGCTACACCTTC
many,TRBV2,TRBJ1-1,TRBD1,CASSREGAPVEAFF,TGTGCCAGCAGTAGAGAGGGGGCGCCGGTTGAAGCTTTCTTT
many,TRBV7-2,TRBJ2-1,NA,CASSPGGGGLNNEQFF,TGTGCCAGCAGCCCCGGTGGCGGCGGGCTGAACAATGAGCAGTTCTTC
NA,TRBV6-2/TRBV6-3,TRBJ2-3,TRBD2,CASSSGRTSGGSDTQYF,TGTGCCAGCAGTTCGGGACGGACTAGCGGGGGGTCAGATACGCAGTATTTT
NA,TRBV5-1,TRBJ2-1,NA,CASSLSGSNEQFF,TGCGCCAGCAGCTTGTCAGGCTCCAATGAGCAGTTCTTC
many,TRBV28,TRBJ2-7,TRBD2,CASSSGLVEQYF,TGTGCCAGCAGTTCGGGACTAGTGGAGCAGTACTTC
medium-sized,TRBV5-1,TRBJ2-1,NA,CASSSGWGESPYNEQFF,TGCGCCAGCAGCTCTGGGTGGGGGGAGAGCCCCTACAATGAGCAGTTCTTC
many,TRBV5-1,TRBJ2-5,TRBD1,CASRRAGTAGETQYF,TGCGCCAGCAGAAGAGCCGGGACAGCAGGAGAGACCCAGTACTTC
many,TRBV6-6,TRBJ2-2,NA,CAIRQEANTGELFF,TGTGCCATTCGACAGGAGGCGAACACCGGGGAGCTGTTTTTT
NA,TRBV5-1,TRBJ2-3,NA,CASSFYICSAKGGGDTQYF,NA
many,TRBV6-2/TRBV6-3,TRBJ2-7,TRBD2,CASSYGPGGGPFSYEQYF,TGTGCCAGCAGTTACGGTCCGGGAGGGGGGCCGTTCTCCTACGAGCAGTACTTC
many,TRBV29-1,TRBJ2-7,NA,CSARRDRNYEQYF,TGCAGCGCCCGTCGGGACCGCAACTACGAGCAGTACTTC
many,TRBV6-6,TRBJ2-5,NA,CASSYTSGVSETQYF,TGTGCCAGCAGTTACACGTCCGGGGTTTCGGAGACCCAGTACTTC
many,TRBV12-3/TRBV12-4,TRBJ2-7,NA,CASSLNPNSYEQYF,TGTGCCAGCAGTTTAAATCCCAATTCCTACGAGCAGTACTTC
NA,TRBV2,TRBJ1-1,NA,CASSGAPETTAFF,TGTGCCAGCAGTGGGGCACCCGAAACTACAGCTTTCTTT
many,TRBV10-2,TRBJ2-5,NA,CASTGQETQYF,TGCGCCAGCACAGGGCAAGAGACCCAGTACTTC
once,TRBV28,TRBJ2-1,NA,CASSLGAGAGYNEQFF,TGTGCCAGCAGTTTGGGGGCAGGTGCGGGATACAATGAGCAGTTCTTC
NA,TRBV11-2,TRBJ2-7,TRBD2,CASSPPILAGVFYEQYF,TGTGCCAGCAGCCCGCCGATTCTAGCGGGAGTTTTCTACGAGCAGTACTTC
medium-sized,TRBV5-1,TRBJ1-6,TRBD1,CASSLEGTGSYSPLHF,TGCGCCAGCAGCTTGGAGGGGACAGGGAGCTATTCACCCCTCCACTTT
NA,TRBV12-3/TRBV12-4,TRBJ1-2,NA,CASSLAQAGYTF,TGTGCCAGCAGTTTAGCCCAGGCTGGCTACACCTTC